One sample yielded the 26 T cell receptor beta chains listed below, sequenced in a study of T cells in Graves' hyperthyroidism and ophthalmopathy. It was RNA transcripts that yielded the amplified TCR beta CDR3 regions. HTBI primers were employed in a first-round RT-PCR of the TCR CDR3. Each CDR3 protein is one row after TCRdb ran MiXCR on the multiplex PCR reads. The table includes fewer than 350,000 distinct CDR3 sequences, 15% to 20% detected once. The sequenced sample was blood. The receptors were gathered from a man aged 50 to 60 with Graves' ophthalmopathy.

This clonotype occurred a few times. This chain joins TRBV29-1 and TRBJ1-1, with TRBD1 matching over 7 bases. The J segment lost 4 bases and the V segment lost 6 bases, leaving 8 bases of the junction unmatched. The CDR3 is 13 residues long. Germline-derived CDR1 and CDR2 are SQVTM and ANQGSEA. The CDR3 sequence is CSVLTGWSTEAFF. CDR3 in DNA: TGCAGCGTCCTGACAGGGTGGAGCACTGAAGCTTTCTTT.

This clonotype was counted only a few times. The chain is built from TRBV10-3 and TRBJ2-7; D is uncertain. V gave up 5 bases and J gave up 1 base, with 3 bases separating them. Per germline, CDR1 ENHRY and CDR2 SYGVKD. The CDR3 totals 11 residues. The CDR3 DNA is TGTGCCATCAGTAGATCCTACGAGCAGTACTTC. Protein: CAISRSYEQYF.

This chain links TRBV29-1 with TRBJ1-2, with D hard to call. Trimming removed 6 bases from V and 10 bases from J, with 15 bases in between. The CDR3 is 11 amino acids. The V gene's germline CDR1 is SQVTM and CDR2 ANQGSEA. In DNA, the CDR3 is TGCAGCGTCGTTGAGGCGCAACACTACACCTTC. Its translation: CSVVEAQHYTF.

This clonotype came up many times. The chain uses TRBV5-6 and TRBJ2-5, with D possibly matching TRBD2 (6 bases). Trimming pared 4 bases from V and 9 bases from J, leaving 16 bases between. Per the germline V gene, CDR1 is SGHDT and CDR2 is YYEEEE. This CDR3 is 13 amino acids long. The CDR3, as DNA: TGTGCCAGCAGCGATTGGTTCGGGGGATCCCAGTACTTC. Residues: CASSDWFGGSQYF.

This clonotype was recorded a few times. The rearrangement joins TRBV5-1 to TRBJ2-1, with 9 bases that match TRBD1. The CDR3 runs 16 residues. CDR1 and CDR2 (germline): SGHRS, YFSETQ. The trim removed 3 bases at V and 3 bases at J, leaving 7 bases unmatched. CDR3 sequence: CASSSGQGNLYNEQFF. The CDR3 DNA follows: TGCGCCAGCAGCTCCGGACAGGGGAACCTCTACAATGAGCAGTTCTTC.

V and J are TRBV12-3 or TRBV12-4 and TRBJ2-2; a possible D gene is TRBD1 (6 bases). The CDR3 has 18 residues. Trimming took 3 bases from V and 3 from J, leaving 20 bases between them. The CDR3 is CASSFQGFGTNDTGELFF. DNA of the CDR3: TGTGCCAGCAGTTTTCAGGGGTTCGGGACAAACGACACCGGGGAGCTGTTTTTT.

The CDR3 spells CASSVGSGRNTGELFF. The CDR3, as DNA: TGTGCCAGCAGCGTAGGAAGCGGGAGGAACACCGGGGAGCTGTTTTTT. The chain is built from TRBV9 and TRBJ2-2, with 8 nucleotides matching TRBD2. The CDR3 has 16 amino acids. Germline V lookup: CDR1 SGDLS, CDR2 YYNGEE. After removal of 0 bases from V and 1 base from J, the junction contained 2 bases not matched to a gene.

The rearrangement joins TRBV6-1 to TRBJ2-5; 11 bases match TRBD2. This CDR3 comprises 17 residues. The germline CDR1 and CDR2 sequences are MNHNS and SASEGT. V was clipped by 5 bases and J by 4 bases; unmatched bases: 12. The CDR3 coding sequence is TGTGCCAGCAGTCTTTTAACTAGCGGGAGAAATAGAGAGACCCAGTACTTC. This sequence encodes CASSLLTSGRNRETQYF.

This chain connects TRBV19 to TRBJ2-4; D possibly corresponds to TRBD1 (6 bases). V was clipped by 4 bases and J by 6 bases, with 19 bases between them. This CDR3 contains 16 residues. Per the germline V gene, CDR1 is LNHDA and CDR2 is SQIVND (reference sequence). CDR3 sequence: CASSTARQEWRNIQYF. The CDR3 nucleotides read TGTGCCAGTAGTACGGCTAGACAGGAGTGGAGAAACATTCAGTACTTC. The full variable domain, with the rest looked up from reference TRBV19 and TRBJ2-4, is DGGITQSPKYLFRKEGQNVTLSCEQNLNHDAMYWYRQDPGQGLRLIYYSQIVNDFQKGDIAEGYSVSREKKESFPLTVTSAQKNPTAFYLCASSTARQEWRNIQYFGAGTRLSVL.

V gene TRBV28 combines with J gene TRBJ1-4; D is perhaps TRBD1 (6 bases). V shed 6 bases and J shed 5 bases, with 16 bases lying between them. CDR1 is MDHEN and CDR2 is SYDVKM in the germline V gene. This CDR3 spans 15 amino acids. For the CDR3, the DNA is TGTGCCAGCAGAACCGATGAGGGGGGGAATGAAAAACTGTTTTTT. Protein: CASRTDEGGNEKLFF.

CDR3 loop: CAWSVPRKRYEQYF. As DNA, the CDR3 is TGTGCCTGGAGTGTACCGAGGAAACGCTACGAGCAGTACTTC. The chain couples TRBV30 to TRBJ2-7; D uncertain. This CDR3 contains 14 residues. Germline assignment: CDR1 GTSNPN and CDR2 SVGIG (reference sequence). The germline V and J ends were trimmed by 0 bases and 3 bases, with 12 bases remaining between them. Combining the CDR3 with reference TRBV30 and TRBJ2-7 gives the whole variable domain SQTIHQWPATLVQPVGSPLSLECTVEGTSNPNLYWYRQAAGRGLQLLFYSVGIGQISSEVPQNLSASRPQDRQFILSSKKLLLSDSGFYLCAWSVPRKRYEQYFGPGTRLTVT.

This clonotype showed up many times. The genes are TRBV27 and TRBJ2-7; 8 bases align to TRBD2. From germline, CDR1 is MNHEY and CDR2 SMNVEV (reference sequence). There are 13 residues in the CDR3. V lost 6 bases and J lost 5; bases outside the gene matches: 6. The chain's CDR3 is CASRAGARNEQYF. As DNA, the CDR3 is TGTGCCAGCAGAGCGGGAGCGAGGAACGAGCAGTACTTC.

This clonotype was seen repeatedly, ten times or more. The chain recombines TRBV3-1 with TRBJ2-7, with 11 bases matching TRBD1. The CDR3 totals 15 residues. CDR1 LGHDT and CDR2 YNNKEL come from the germline V gene (reference sequence). The V gene end was trimmed by 4 bases and the J gene end by 5 bases; junction bases not matched to a gene: 7. In DNA form, the CDR3 reads TGTGCCAGCAGCCTAACGGACAGGGGGCTTGACGAGCAGTACTTC. The encoded protein is CASSLTDRGLDEQYF.

This clonotype was seen ten or more times. The chain uses TRBV6-1 and TRBJ2-3; 7 bases are a match to TRBD1. The CDR3 is 14 amino acids. Germline-derived CDR1 and CDR2 are MNHNS and SASEGT. With V trimmed by 5 bases and J by 2 bases, 4 bases remained unmatched. Written as DNA, the CDR3 is TGTGCCAGCAGTCCTCAGGGGGACACAGATACGCAGTATTTT. This sequence encodes CASSPQGDTDTQYF.

This clonotype was counted ten times or more. The chain has TRBV3-1 and TRBJ2-1; TRBD2 aligns across 12 bases. The CDR3 extends over 15 amino acids. The V segment lost 6 bases and the J segment 8 bases; nucleotides outside the gene matches: 8. Germline CDR1 is LGHDT and CDR2 is YNNKEL (reference sequence). The CDR3 DNA reads TGTGCCAGCAGTCCGACTAGCGGGAGAATCTATGAGCAGTTCTTC. Protein: CASSPTSGRIYEQFF.

This clonotype has a count of ten or more. Here the CDR3 reads CASSHLGASDETQYF. As DNA, the CDR3 is TGTGCCAGCAGCCACCTAGGGGCTAGTGACGAGACCCAGTACTTC. The genes are TRBV3-1 and TRBJ2-5, with a tentative D call TRBD1 (5 bases). CDR1 is LGHDT and CDR2 is YNNKEL in the germline V gene (reference sequence). V lost 3 bases, J lost 5 bases, and 16 bases lay in between. The CDR3 extends over 15 amino acids.

This clonotype occurred a few times. The chain joins TRBV5-1 to TRBJ1-1, with D possibly being TRBD1 (5 bases). Germline V lookup: CDR1 SGHRS, CDR2 YFSETQ. Between the trimmed V and J ends, which lost 0 bases and 2 bases, there was a span of 11 bases. This CDR3 is built from 15 residues. The CDR3 DNA reads TGCGCCAGCAGCTTGGACGGGGGGGATAACACTGAAGCTTTCTTT. It codes for CASSLDGGDNTEAFF. Complete variable domain (other parts from reference TRBV5-1 and TRBJ1-1): KAGVTQTPRYLIKTRGQQVTLSCSPISGHRSVSWYQQTPGQGLQFLFEYFSETQRNKGNFPGRFSGRQFSNSRSEMNVSTLELGDSALYLCASSLDGGDNTEAFFGQGTRLTVV.

This clonotype has ten or more counts. The chain carries TRBV12-3 or TRBV12-4 and TRBJ2-3; 8 bases are a match to TRBD1. The ends lost 6 bases at V and 4 bases at J; junction bases unmatched: 9. This CDR3 is built from 15 residues. The DNA for the CDR3 is TGTGCCAGCAGACAATTCAGGGGGCTGGCAGATACGCAGTATTTT. Residues: CASRQFRGLADTQYF.

The V and J genes are TRBV6-6 and TRBJ1-2; a possible D gene is TRBD1 (5 bases). CDR1 is MNHNY and CDR2 is SVGAGI in the germline V gene (reference sequence). The CDR3 consists of 15 residues. V was clipped by 0 bases and J by 5 bases, with 13 bases between them. The CDR3 DNA reads as TGTGCCAGCAGTTACTCGGGGGGTTCGTTTTATGGCTACACCTTC. Encoded protein: CASSYSGGSFYGYTF.

This chain uses TRBV15 with TRBJ2-4; D is perhaps TRBD1 (5 bases). Trimming removed 0 bases from V and 6 bases from J, with 12 bases in between. Germline CDR1 is LNHNV and CDR2 is YYDKDF (reference sequence). The CDR3 is 15 residues long. In DNA, the CDR3 is TGTGCCACCAGCAGAGAGTCCGGACACGTAAACATTCAGTACTTC. Translated: CATSRESGHVNIQYF.

The chain uses TRBV28 and TRBJ1-2; possible D gene TRBD1, 5 bases. This CDR3 spans 14 amino acids. The V gene lost 6 bases and the J gene lost 3 bases, with 14 bases spanning the gap. CDR1 and CDR2 from the germline V gene are MDHEN and SYDVKM. In DNA, the CDR3 is TGTGCCAGCAGACCATCAGGGTTGGACTATGGCTACACCTTC. Its translation is CASRPSGLDYGYTF.

V and J are TRBV20-1 and TRBJ1-1; a weak D match, TRBD1 (5 bases). V was shortened by 6 bases and J by 2 bases, with 16 bases between the two germline ends. The CDR3 extends over 14 amino acids. The V gene's germline CDR1 is DFQATT and CDR2 SNEGSKA (reference sequence). The CDR3 DNA follows: TGCAGTGCCCCCCGCGGGGGGACTAACACTGAAGCTTTCTTT. Residues: CSAPRGGTNTEAFF.

This clonotype was picked up many times. V is TRBV6-1 and J is TRBJ2-3, with 10 bases aligning to TRBD1. From germline, CDR1 is MNHNS and CDR2 SASEGT. CDR3 length equals 15 residues. V dropped 5 bases and J dropped 4; count of bases not matched to a gene: 6. The CDR3 reads CASSYGTGEADTQYF. CDR3 bases: TGTGCCAGCAGTTACGGGACAGGGGAAGCAGATACGCAGTATTTT.

This sequence joins TRBV11-2 and TRBJ1-5; D is possibly TRBD1 (5 bases). CDR1 is SGHAT, CDR2 FQNNGV, per germline. Between the trimmed V and J ends, which lost 6 bases and 6 bases, there was a span of 18 bases. This CDR3 is 15 amino acids long. The CDR3 protein is CASSYLSGAGQPQHF. The CDR3 DNA reads as TGTGCCAGCAGTTACTTGTCTGGGGCCGGTCAGCCCCAGCATTTT.

CDR3 amino acids: CASSSQLAGGRSSYNEQFF. As DNA, the CDR3 is TGTGCCAGCAGTTCTCAGCTAGCGGGAGGGCGGAGCTCCTACAATGAGCAGTTCTTC. This sequence joins TRBV27 and TRBJ2-1; 12 nucleotides agree with TRBD2. The CDR3 length is 19 residues. After removal of 4 bases from V and 0 bases from J, the junction contained 10 bases not matched to a gene. The germline V gene has CDR1 MNHEY and CDR2 SMNVEV (reference sequence).

The J gene is TRBJ2-1, the V gene TRBV5-1; 11 nucleotides align to TRBD2. This CDR3 has 15 amino acids. The ends lost 3 bases at V and 5 bases at J; junction bases unmatched: 4. Germline V gene lookup returns CDR1 SGHRS and CDR2 YFSETQ. CDR3 in amino acids: CASSSGTSGHNEQFF. As DNA, the CDR3 is TGCGCCAGCAGCTCCGGGACTAGCGGTCACAATGAGCAGTTCTTC.